One and the same sample provided the 25 T cell receptor beta chains below, sequenced in a study of vaccination and CD4 T cells after COVID-19. Sequencing of the DNA from cultured CD4+ T cells was carried out with the Oncomine TCR Beta short-read assay. TCRdb itself ran the PCR reads through MiXCR, one entry per CDR3 protein. The sample holds approximately 12,000 distinct CDR3 sequences, 60% seen once. The treatment: approximately 10-day PBMC culture with coronavirus spike peptide pools or control peptides (ViraFEST assay). For these TCRs, the target antigens are not known. Sequencing was performed on CD4+ T cells from blood, cultured in vitro. Receptors originate from a human donor who had recovered from COVID-19.

This clonotype turned up a few times. This chain joins TRBV20-1 and TRBJ1-1, with a weak D call TRBD1 (5 bases). The germline V and J ends were trimmed by 4 bases and 10 bases, with 19 bases remaining between them. This CDR3 comprises 13 residues. Germline-derived CDR1 and CDR2 are DFQATT and SNEGSKA (reference sequence). CDR3 region: CSANTVVSGLAFF. CDR3 coding DNA: TGCAGTGCTAATACTGTTGTTTCAGGGCTAGCTTTCTTT.

This chain connects TRBV7-8 to TRBJ2-1; D remains ambiguous. CDR3 length equals 14 residues. Trimming took off 1 base at V and 8 bases at J, with 12 bases between the two ends. Germline V gives CDR1 SGHVS, CDR2 FQNEAQ. CDR3 nucleotides: TGTGCCAGCAGCTTAGTGGGAAATGGCGATGAGCAGTTCTTC. This translates into CASSLVGNGDEQFF.

V usage is TRBV19 and J usage is TRBJ2-3, with 8 bases that match TRBD2. J gave up 0 bases and V 6 bases, and 2 bases lay outside the gene matches. CDR1 is LNHDA, CDR2 SQIVND, per germline (reference sequence). CDR3 size: 14 residues. In DNA, the CDR3 is TGTGCCAGTAGATCTAGCGGGAGCACAGATACGCAGTATTTT. Translating it yields CASRSSGSTDTQYF.

CDR3 in DNA: TGTGCCATCAGTGAGACCTCAGGGGATGGCTACACCTTC. This sequence encodes CAISETSGDGYTF. The chain employs TRBV10-3 and TRBJ1-2; D may be TRBD1 (6 bases). CDR1 ENHRY and CDR2 SYGVKD come from the germline V gene. V lost 2 bases, J lost 6 bases, and 10 bases lay in between. This CDR3 is built from 13 residues.

V gene TRBV20-1 combines with J gene TRBJ2-7; TRBD1 matches 9 bases. Germline V gene data show CDR1 as DFQATT and CDR2 as SNEGSKA (reference sequence). The J segment lost 6 bases and the V segment lost 8 bases, leaving 17 bases of the junction unmatched. The CDR3 has 15 amino acids. The CDR3 here is CSIRSQRTGVPEQYF. CDR3 nucleotide sequence: TGCAGTATTCGATCGCAACGGACAGGGGTGCCCGAGCAGTACTTC.

This clonotype appeared a few times. The rearrangement joins TRBV20-1 to TRBJ2-5, with no clear D. Germline V gene lookup returns CDR1 DFQATT and CDR2 SNEGSKA (reference sequence). The CDR3 consists of 14 residues. Trimming pared 4 bases from V and 5 bases from J, leaving 17 bases between. CDR3 loop: CSATSPPTGETQYF. The CDR3 nucleotides are TGCAGTGCTACAAGCCCCCCGACTGGGGAGACCCAGTACTTC.

CDR3 in amino acids: CSARARTLVDNEQFF. The CDR3 coding sequence is TGCAGTGCTAGAGCGAGGACCCTAGTAGACAATGAGCAGTTCTTC. The V and J genes are TRBV20-1 and TRBJ2-1; D not resolved. V was cut by 1 base and J by 5 bases, with 15 bases left in between. The CDR3 runs 15 residues. CDR1 and CDR2 from the germline V gene are DFQATT and SNEGSKA (reference sequence).

In this sample, this clonotype turned up a few times. The chain uses TRBV27 and TRBJ1-2, with TRBD1 as a possible D gene (6 bases). The CDR3 length is 13 residues. Per germline, CDR1 MNHEY and CDR2 SMNVEV (reference sequence). V lost 2 bases and J lost 2, with 6 bases in between. For the CDR3, the DNA is TGTGCCAGCAGTTTAGGGACAAACTATGGCTACACCTTC. It is translated as CASSLGTNYGYTF.

This chain joins TRBV5-1 and TRBJ2-1, with TRBD2 matching over 13 bases. Germline assignment: CDR1 SGHRS and CDR2 YFSETQ. This CDR3 contains 17 residues. V gave up 4 bases and J gave up 10 bases; unmatched junction bases: 14. CDR3 nucleotides: TGCGCCAGCAGCCCCCAACTAGCGGGAGGGGTTGGGAAGGAGCAGTTCTTC. Translated, it gives CASSPQLAGGVGKEQFF.

A few counts support this clonotype. This chain uses TRBV12-3 or TRBV12-4 with TRBJ2-1; D not certain. Trimming took off 6 bases at V and 7 bases at J, with 13 bases between the two ends. The CDR3 spans 13 residues. The CDR3 nucleotides read TGTGCCAGCAGCCCCCAAGGAGTGAATGAGCAGTTCTTC. Translating gives CASSPQGVNEQFF.

This sequence joins TRBV20-1 and TRBJ1-5; D gene uncertain. Trimming shortened V by 6 bases and J by 0 bases, and 12 bases separated the two germline ends. CDR3 size: 14 residues. Germline-derived CDR1 and CDR2 are DFQATT and SNEGSKA (reference sequence). In DNA form, the CDR3 reads TGCAGTGCCCAGCGCGGTTATAGCAATCAGCCCCAGCATTTT. As protein: CSAQRGYSNQPQHF.

V and J are TRBV19 and TRBJ2-5; D uncertain. CDR1 and CDR2 (germline): LNHDA, SQIVND (reference sequence). Trimming left V 4 bases short and J 2 bases short, with 5 bases between. The CDR3 is 12 residues long. CDR3 in amino acids: CASSTLQETQYF. CDR3 in DNA: TGTGCCAGTAGTACCCTACAAGAGACCCAGTACTTC.

The chain is built from TRBV30 and TRBJ1-2; 9 positions agree with TRBD1. CDR1 GTSNPN and CDR2 SVGIG come from the germline V gene (reference sequence). CDR3 length: 16 amino acids. J was trimmed by 5 bases and V by 5 bases; bases with no gene match: 15. The CDR3 DNA is TGTGCCTGGGCCGGGACAGGGCACCCCCGGGGATATGGCTACACCTTC. Translated: CAWAGTGHPRGYGYTF. The full variable domain, completed using reference TRBV30 and TRBJ1-2, is SQTIHQWPATLVQPVGSPLSLECTVEGTSNPNLYWYRQAAGRGLQLLFYSVGIGQISSEVPQNLSASRPQDRQFILSSKKLLLSDSGFYLCAWAGTGHPRGYGYTFGSGTRLTVV.

The chain links TRBV5-1 to TRBJ1-1; D may be TRBD1 (5 bases). With 4 bases removed from V and 1 base from J, the gap between germline ends came to 11 bases. Looked up from germline, CDR1 is SGHRS and CDR2 is YFSETQ. The CDR3 has 14 residues. The CDR3 DNA reads as TGCGCCAGCAGCATAAAAGACAGGAACACTGAAGCTTTCTTT. Encoded protein: CASSIKDRNTEAFF.

The V gene is TRBV27, the J gene TRBJ1-1, with D possibly being TRBD1 (6 bases). Germline-derived CDR1 and CDR2 are MNHEY and SMNVEV (reference sequence). V gave up 6 bases and J gave up 3 bases, with 32 bases separating them. The CDR3 contains 20 residues. The CDR3 region is CASSRFHLSPVGAGDTEAFF. CDR3 sequence (DNA): TGTGCCAGCAGCCGCTTCCATCTGTCGCCCGTGGGGGCTGGGGACACTGAAGCTTTCTTT.

The chain uses TRBV25-1 and TRBJ2-1; 7 nucleotides align to TRBD2. Losses at the gene ends were 8 bases for V and 0 bases for J; bases not matched to a gene: 1. Germline assignment: CDR1 MGHDK and CDR2 SYGVNS. The CDR3 contains 13 residues. The CDR3 spells CASGGGSYNEQFF. Here the CDR3 DNA reads TGTGCCAGCGGGGGGGGCTCCTACAATGAGCAGTTCTTC.

Judged by abundance, this clonotype is large. CDR3 residues: CASSQWGDTGNQPQHF. As DNA, the CDR3 is TGTGCCAGCAGTCAATGGGGGGATACGGGCAATCAGCCCCAGCATTTT. The chain combines TRBV6-1 with TRBJ1-5; the D gene is possibly TRBD1 (5 bases). The length of the CDR3 is 16 residues. Deletions cut 5 bases from V and 2 bases from J, with 16 bases between. Germline V gives CDR1 MNHNS, CDR2 SASEGT.

The table lists this clonotype with a few counts. The J gene is TRBJ1-2, the V gene TRBV15; the D is unclear. CDR3 length: 15 amino acids. V lost 1 base, J lost 8 bases, and 17 bases lay in between. CDR1 and CDR2 from the germline V gene are LNHNV and YYDKDF (reference sequence). The chain's CDR3 is CATSRVRTGNRGYTF. The CDR3 DNA sequence: TGTGCCACCAGCAGAGTTCGGACGGGAAACAGAGGCTACACCTTC.

This clonotype appeared a few times. The chain joins TRBV21-1 to TRBJ2-5; the table's D call of TRBD1 was not tested on the DNA. TRBV21-1 is classified as a pseudogene. CDR3 size: 19 residues. The CDR3 protein is CASSKGRTGVLSEAETQYF. The CDR3, as DNA: TGTGCCAGCAGCAAAGGGAGGACAGGGGTTCTCTCTGAAGCAGAGACCCAGTACTTC.

This clonotype occurred once. The chain carries TRBV7-3 and TRBJ2-6, with a tentative D call TRBD2 (7 bases). The CDR3 runs to 16 residues. Germline values: CDR1 SGHTA, CDR2 FQGTGA. Trimming left V 5 bases short and J 0 bases short, with 11 bases between. The chain's CDR3 is CASSLGGGSGANVLTF. For the CDR3, the DNA is TGTGCCAGCAGCCTAGGGGGGGGCTCTGGGGCCAACGTCCTGACTTTC.

This clonotype was observed a few times. The V call is TRBV3-1, the J call TRBJ2-3; D tentatively fits TRBD1 or TRBD2 (6 bases each). Germline CDR1 is LGHDT and CDR2 is YNNKEL (reference sequence). This CDR3 is 15 amino acids long. The V gene lost 5 bases and the J gene lost 2 bases, with 14 bases spanning the gap. This CDR3 reads CASSTKGGLTDTQYF. CDR3 coding DNA: TGTGCCAGCAGCACCAAAGGGGGACTCACAGATACGCAGTATTTT.

The rearrangement joins TRBV6-1 to TRBJ1-1; 7 positions agree with TRBD1. J lost 7 bases, V lost 6 bases, and 5 bases had no gene match. The CDR3 spans 12 residues. Germline CDR1 and CDR2: MNHNS and SASEGT. This chain's CDR3 is CASRTGEVEAFF. CDR3 coding DNA: TGTGCCAGCAGAACAGGGGAGGTTGAAGCTTTCTTT.

Remarks on this clonotype: A much larger clone lies one base from this, so it may be a read error. The chain links TRBV20-1 to TRBJ2-2, with D hard to call. Deletions cut 8 bases from V and 7 bases from J, with 17 bases between. Germline V gene sequence: CDR1 DFQATT, CDR2 SNEGSKA (reference sequence). This CDR3 spans 13 amino acids. The CDR3 loop reads CSTRWGSSGELFF. Here the CDR3 DNA reads TGCAGTACTCGATGGGGTAGCAGCGGGGAGCTGTTTTTT.

This clonotype showed up just a few times. One junction end does not reproduce the germline sequence, and a read error may be involved. This chain links TRBV2 with TRBJ1-2; a possible D gene is TRBD1 (6 bases). The CDR3 is made up of 16 amino acids. CDR1 is SNHLY and CDR2 is FYNNEI in the germline V gene. This CDR3 reads CATPSAPTQGTYGYTF. CDR3 nucleotides: TGCGCGACGCCATCCGCCCCAACCCAGGGGACCTATGGCTACACCTTC.

Here the CDR3 DNA reads TGTGCCAGCAGTTACTCGGCTAGCGGGAGGGATGGGGAGACCCAGTACTTC. Its protein product is CASSYSASGRDGETQYF. The V gene is TRBV6-5, the J gene TRBJ2-5; TRBD2 agrees at 12 bases. The CDR3 sequence is 17 residues long. Germline CDR1 MNHEY, CDR2 SVGAGI. V lost 0 bases to trimming and J lost 5 bases; unmatched junction nucleotides: 7.